Presented here are 29 T cell receptor beta chains from one specimen sequenced in a study of memory CD4+ T cells and cytomegalovirus serostatus. The sort gate was single viable CD3+CD4+CD8-CD45RO+ cells for memory CD4+ T cells. Clones were read by immunoSEQ multiplex PCR, and TCRdb kept only the in-frame ones, dropping some. The table shows 50,000 to 60,000 clones, with 82% occurring only once. The sequenced sample consisted of memory CD4+ T cells from blood. These receptors originate from an adult in good health and CMV-seronegative.

The CDR3 DNA reads TGTGCCAGCTCACCCCCCGGGAGGGGAAGGGCCTACGAGCAGTACTTC. Its translation: CASSPPGRGRAYEQYF. The chain uses TRBV18 and TRBJ2-7, with TRBD2 matching 8 bases. The CDR3 totals 16 residues. Germline assignment: CDR1 KGHSH and CDR2 LQKENI. The V and J ends lost 3 bases and 2 bases, in that order; junction bases with no gene match: 9.

V and J are TRBV19 and TRBJ2-4; weak D call: TRBD2 (7 bases). V shed 6 bases and J shed 7 bases, with 13 bases lying between them. Per the germline V gene, CDR1 is LNHDA and CDR2 is SQIVND (reference sequence). The CDR3 is 13 residues long. Written as DNA, the CDR3 is TGTGCCAGTAGCACGGGGGGCGGCAACATTCAGTACTTC. Its translation is CASSTGGGNIQYF.

The chain uses TRBV11-2 and TRBJ1-2; D not resolved. Looked up from germline, CDR1 is SGHAT and CDR2 is FQNNGV. With 5 bases removed from V and 4 bases from J, the gap between germline ends came to 8 bases. This CDR3 contains 12 residues. The CDR3 bases are TGTGCCAGCAGCAGAAAGACCTATGGCTACACCTTC. It codes for CASSRKTYGYTF. Complete variable domain (other parts from reference TRBV11-2 and TRBJ1-2): EAGVAQSPRYKIIEKRQSVAFWCNPISGHATLYWYQQILGQGPKLLIQFQNNGVVDDSQLPKDRFSAERLKGVDSTLKIQPAKLEDSAVYLCASSRKTYGYTFGSGTRLTVV.

The J gene is TRBJ2-5, the V gene TRBV5-4; TRBD2 matches 10 bases. This CDR3 has 17 amino acids. The germline gives CDR1 SGHNT, CDR2 YYREEE (reference sequence). The V segment lost 1 base and the J segment 4 bases; nucleotides outside the gene matches: 10. The CDR3 coding sequence is TGTGCCAGCAGCTTGAAGCTGCTAGCGGGGGATAGAGAGACCCAGTACTTC. Translating gives CASSLKLLAGDRETQYF.

This clone was seen a single time. This sequence joins TRBV15 and TRBJ2-3; 10 nucleotides agree with TRBD1. Germline loops: CDR1 LNHNV, CDR2 YYDKDF (reference sequence). Unmatched junction bases numbered 8, after V lost 3 bases and J lost 2 bases. CDR3 length equals 17 residues. The CDR3 sequence is CATSRTGTGAFTDTQYF. CDR3 DNA: TGTGCCACCAGCAGGACTGGGACAGGGGCCTTCACAGATACGCAGTATTTT.

The chain combines TRBV5-6 with TRBJ2-1; tentatively, D is TRBD2 (5 bases). Germline lookup yields CDR1 SGHDT and CDR2 YYEEEE. V lost 6 bases and J 8 bases, leaving 15 bases between the germline ends. The CDR3 length is 13 residues. This CDR3 reads CASTLGRGHEQFF. DNA of the CDR3: TGTGCCAGCACCCTTGGGAGAGGTCATGAGCAGTTCTTC. The whole variable domain, remainder taken from reference TRBV5-6 and TRBJ2-1, is DAGVTQSPTHLIKTRGQQVTLRCSPKSGHDTVSWYQQALGQGPQFIFQYYEEEERQRGNFPDRFSGHQFPNYSSELNVNALLLGDSALYLCASTLGRGHEQFFGPGTRLTVL.

The chain couples TRBV28 to TRBJ1-2; no reliable D call. Trimming shortened V by 2 bases and J by 6 bases, and 7 bases separated the two germline ends. This CDR3 contains 12 residues. Looked up from germline, CDR1 is MDHEN and CDR2 is SYDVKM. CDR3 coding DNA: TGTGCCAGCAGTTTACGTGTTGATGGCTACACCTTC. It codes for CASSLRVDGYTF.

This sequence joins TRBV25-1 and TRBJ2-2; the D gene could be TRBD1 or TRBD2 (5 bases each). Germline-derived CDR1 and CDR2 are MGHDK and SYGVNS. V lost 6 bases, J lost 0 bases, and 14 bases lay in between. The CDR3 contains 16 residues. The CDR3: CASSRDETANTGELFF. The DNA of the CDR3 is TGTGCCAGCAGCCGGGATGAGACAGCGAACACCGGGGAGCTGTTTTTT.

V usage is TRBV10-3 and J usage is TRBJ2-3; D ambiguous. V lost 6 bases and J lost 0, with 16 bases in between. The V gene's germline CDR1 is ENHRY and CDR2 SYGVKD. The CDR3 contains 16 residues. CDR3 nucleotide sequence: TGTGCCATCAGCCCACTTTTTAGAGAAAGCACAGATACGCAGTATTTT. Its translation is CAISPLFRESTDTQYF.

This clone was picked up one time. V and J are TRBV19 and TRBJ2-7, with D perhaps TRBD1 (5 bases). The CDR3 sequence is 14 residues long. V shed 3 bases and J shed 1 base, with 10 bases lying between them. CDR1 and CDR2 (germline): LNHDA, SQIVND (reference sequence). The CDR3 DNA is TGTGCCAGTAGTATGTCCAGGGCGTCCTACGAGCAGTACTTC. Its translation is CASSMSRASYEQYF.

This clone is termed medium-sized (0.01 to 0.1%). This chain uses TRBV19 with TRBJ1-2; the D is unclear. V lost 7 bases, J lost 8 bases, and 11 bases lay in between. CDR3 length: 11 residues. Germline-derived CDR1 and CDR2 are LNHDA and SQIVND (reference sequence). CDR3 sequence (DNA): TGTGCCAGTACAAACGATTGGGGCTACACCTTC. Encoded protein: CASTNDWGYTF. The whole variable domain, remainder taken from reference TRBV19 and TRBJ1-2, is DGGITQSPKYLFRKEGQNVTLSCEQNLNHDAMYWYRQDPGQGLRLIYYSQIVNDFQKGDIAEGYSVSREKKESFPLTVTSAQKNPTAFYLCASTNDWGYTFGSGTRLTVV.

This chain connects TRBV9 to TRBJ1-1; the match to TRBD1 covers 7 bases. This CDR3 has 13 amino acids. Trimming at V came to 3 bases and at J to 8 bases, leaving 7 bases not matched to a gene. CDR1 is SGDLS and CDR2 is YYNGEE in the germline V gene. The CDR3 is CASSASLQGEAFF. Written as DNA, the CDR3 is TGTGCCAGCAGCGCTTCCCTACAGGGGGAAGCTTTCTTT.

The V call is TRBV18, the J call TRBJ2-1, with D uncertain. Germline values: CDR1 KGHSH, CDR2 LQKENI. This CDR3 is 12 amino acids long. The V gene lost 3 bases and the J gene lost 8 bases, with 8 bases spanning the gap. This chain's CDR3 is CASSPSLDEQFF. In nucleotides, the CDR3 is TGTGCCAGCTCACCTAGTCTGGATGAGCAGTTCTTC.

The sample holds a few counts of this clone. This sequence joins TRBV11-2 and TRBJ2-7; the D is unclear. Germline CDR1 reads SGHAT; CDR2 reads FQNNGV. There are 11 residues in the CDR3. V was cut by 5 bases and J by 5 bases, with 7 bases left in between. CDR3 in amino acids: CASSPRNEQYF. The DNA for the CDR3 is TGTGCCAGCAGCCCCAGGAACGAGCAGTACTTC.

This sequence joins TRBV15 and TRBJ2-5, with D unclear. Germline V gene data show CDR1 as LNHNV and CDR2 as YYDKDF (reference sequence). Trimming shortened V by 1 base and J by 0 bases, and 21 bases separated the two germline ends. There are 19 residues in the CDR3. The CDR3 nucleotides read TGTGCCACCAGCAGAGGTGTCGCCATTAGCAGAACGTACCAAGAGACCCAGTACTTC. It yields the protein CATSRGVAISRTYQETQYF.

The rearrangement links TRBV5-1 to TRBJ2-7; D is unresolved. This CDR3 is 15 amino acids long. CDR1 is SGHRS and CDR2 is YFSETQ in the germline V gene. Trimming shortened V by 5 bases and J by 3 bases, and 18 bases separated the two germline ends. The CDR3 nucleotides read TGCGCCAGCAGAATGACACCGTTGACTGACTACGAGCAGTACTTC. Translated, it gives CASRMTPLTDYEQYF.

This clone has a single count. This chain links TRBV5-3 with TRBJ1-1; 7 positions agree with TRBD1. TRBV5-3 is reported as an ORF; its role is uncertain. J lost 4 bases, V lost 4 bases, and 10 bases had no gene match. CDR3 size: 15 residues. CDR3 nucleotide sequence: TGTGCCAGAAGCCCCGTGGTGACAGGGAGCACTGAAGCTTTCTTT. Residues: CARSPVVTGSTEAFF.

This sequence joins TRBV11-2 and TRBJ2-7; either TRBD1 or TRBD2 may supply D (7 bases each). The length of the CDR3 is 14 residues. V was trimmed by 5 bases and J by 7 bases, leaving 18 bases between them. Germline CDR1 is SGHAT and CDR2 is FQNNGV. This CDR3 is CASSHNPGGGEQYF. The CDR3, as DNA: TGTGCCAGCAGCCACAATCCAGGGGGGGGTGAGCAGTACTTC.

This clone was counted only a few times. V gene TRBV6-5 combines with J gene TRBJ1-3, with D unclear. This CDR3 has 12 amino acids. Germline values: CDR1 MNHEY, CDR2 SVGAGI. Trimming removed 11 bases from V and 0 bases from J, with 8 bases in between. CDR3 in amino acids: CAVGSSGNTIYF. CDR3 nucleotide sequence: TGTGCCGTAGGGAGCTCTGGAAACACCATATATTTT.

This chain links TRBV5-1 with TRBJ1-4; D possibly corresponds to TRBD1 (6 bases). Trimming removed 0 bases from V and 3 bases from J, with 12 bases in between. This CDR3 is built from 16 residues. Germline lookup yields CDR1 SGHRS and CDR2 YFSETQ. DNA of the CDR3: TGCGCCAGCAGCTTGGCTGGAGGGGGGGCTAATGAAAAACTGTTTTTT. Residues: CASSLAGGGANEKLFF.

The chain recombines TRBV18 with TRBJ2-5; no clear D. CDR1 is KGHSH and CDR2 is LQKENI in the germline V gene. The CDR3 is 14 residues long. With 2 bases removed from V and 2 bases from J, the gap between germline ends came to 9 bases. The CDR3 nucleotides are TGTGCCAGCTCACCAGGGAACAGACAAGAGACCCAGTACTTC. Its translation is CASSPGNRQETQYF.

V and J are TRBV28 and TRBJ1-6, with TRBD1 matching over 10 bases. There are 17 residues in the CDR3. Looked up from germline, CDR1 is MDHEN and CDR2 is SYDVKM. The ends lost 5 bases at V and 15 bases at J; junction bases unmatched: 19. DNA of the CDR3: TGTGCCAGCAGTCTTGCTTTCTCCGGGACAGGGGACTCAAACCTCCACTTT. Its protein is CASSLAFSGTGDSNLHF.

The V call is TRBV7-9, the J call TRBJ1-1, with D tentatively TRBD1 (5 bases). The V gene's germline CDR1 is SEHNR and CDR2 FQNEAQ (reference sequence). V lost 4 bases and J 2 bases, leaving 11 bases between the germline ends. The CDR3 loop spans 14 amino acids. CDR3: CASSSGQANTEAFF. The CDR3 region has the DNA TGTGCCAGCAGCTCTGGACAAGCTAACACTGAAGCTTTCTTT.

The chain joins TRBV2 to TRBJ1-3; D is possibly TRBD1 (6 bases). Germline V gene lookup returns CDR1 SNHLY and CDR2 FYNNEI. V dropped 8 bases and J dropped 0 bases, with 11 bases sitting between them. There are 14 residues in the CDR3. The CDR3 nucleotides read TGTGCCAGCGGAGGACAGAGCTCTGGAAACACCATATATTTT. It is translated as CASGGQSSGNTIYF.

The genes are TRBV14 and TRBJ1-6; the D is unclear. V gave up 0 bases and J gave up 7 bases, with 4 bases separating them. This CDR3 region has 13 residues. CDR1 is SGHDN and CDR2 is FVKESK in the germline V gene. CDR3 amino acids: CASSQDWNSPLHF. CDR3 coding DNA: TGTGCCAGCAGCCAAGATTGGAATTCACCCCTCCACTTT.

The chain joins TRBV7-9 to TRBJ2-5, with a possible D match to TRBD2 (7 bases). The CDR3 length is 17 residues. Germline V CDR1 and CDR2: SEHNR, FQNEAQ (reference sequence). The germline V and J ends were trimmed by 5 bases and 2 bases, with 21 bases remaining between them. CDR3 nucleotides: TGTGCCAGCAGCGAACCTCCTGGGGGGGCGAGACAAGAGACCCAGTACTTC. Translation: CASSEPPGGARQETQYF. The variable domain in full, completed from reference TRBV7-9 and TRBJ2-5, reads DTGVSQNPRHKITKRGQNVTFRCDPISEHNRLYWYRQTLGQGPEFLTYFQNEAQLEKSRLLSDRFSAERPKGSFSTLEIQRTEQGDSAMYLCASSEPPGGARQETQYFGPGTRLLVL.

The CDR3 sequence: CASSVRAAGELFF. The CDR3 bases are TGTGCCAGCAGTGTTCGAGCAGCCGGGGAGCTGTTTTTT. The V and J genes are TRBV6-1 and TRBJ2-2, with unresolved D. Trimming stripped 4 bases from V and 6 bases from J, with 9 bases between. Germline lookup yields CDR1 MNHNS and CDR2 SASEGT. The length of the CDR3 is 13 residues.

This chain connects TRBV5-1 to TRBJ1-2, with D possibly being TRBD1 (6 bases). V lost 4 bases and J 0 bases, leaving 13 bases between the germline ends. CDR3 length: 15 amino acids. Germline V gives CDR1 SGHRS, CDR2 YFSETQ. The CDR3 spells CASSPMGGPNYGYTF. CDR3 DNA: TGCGCCAGCAGCCCTATGGGGGGGCCTAACTATGGCTACACCTTC.

The chain uses TRBV2 and TRBJ2-5; 11 positions match TRBD2. The CDR3 has 17 residues. Germline trimming cut 4 bases from V and 5 bases from J; bases unmatched to any gene: 12. CDR1 SNHLY and CDR2 FYNNEI come from the germline V gene. The DNA of the CDR3 is TGTGCCAGCAGTGCTTTAGCGGGGGGGCCGGTTGGGGAGACCCAGTACTTC. Translating it yields CASSALAGGPVGETQYF.